One TCR beta chain is described in this entry. These data are taken from a study of blood T cell repertoires in COVID-19. Under the authors' procedure: Reference gene primer amplification yielded estimated nucleated cell counts. Here immunoSEQ multiplex PCR was the method, and the copy in TCRdb shows in-frame clones only, minus some. V, J and clone size were drawn from that table, and D and trimming were deduced from the DNA. The data show about 71,000 clones, approximately 90% seen once. The TCR sequence derives from a young man with acute or convalescent COVID-19. The sample was peripheral blood.

In nucleotides, the CDR3 is TGCGCCAGCAGTGATGGACAGCATAGCAATCAGCCCCAGCATTTT. This encodes CASSDGQHSNQPQHF. This rearrangement joins TRBV10-2 to TRBJ1-5; tentatively, D is TRBD1 (6 bases). V shed 3 bases and J shed 0 bases, with 9 bases lying between them. CDR3 length equals 15 residues. CDR1 is WSHSY, CDR2 SAAADI, per germline.